The 10 T cell receptor beta chains in this list originate from one sample, sequenced in a study of T-cell memory formation after mild COVID-19. TCRdb processed the 5' RACE reads anew with MiXCR; each CDR3 protein has one entry. The repertoire holds roughly 47,000 distinct CDR3 sequences, with 5.5% to 7.5% as singletons. Sequencing input: PBMCs or a T cell subset sorted from them (not recorded which). These receptors were obtained from a man between 18 and 35 years old who had mild COVID-19 (a few samples of this study predate the infection). Cell type and time point are not known.

This clonotype was counted a few times. V and J are TRBV24-1 and TRBJ1-5; TRBD1 agrees at 7 bases. The CDR3 covers 21 residues. The germline CDR1 and CDR2 sequences are KGHDR and SFDVKD. V trimming: 4 bases; J trimming: 0 bases; junction bases outside the gene matches: 20. The CDR3 nucleotides read TGTGCCACCAGTGAACCCTGGACAGGCCACTGCAATCTCTATAGCAATCAGCCCCAGCATTTT. Residues: CATSEPWTGHCNLYSNQPQHF.

The V and J genes are TRBV7-9 and TRBJ1-3, with 7 positions matching TRBD1. Per the germline V gene, CDR1 is SEHNR and CDR2 is FQNEAQ (reference sequence). The CDR3 runs 16 residues. J gave up 0 bases and V 5 bases, and 7 bases lay outside the gene matches. CDR3: CASSPRRTGSGNTIYF. The CDR3 nucleotides read TGTGCCAGCAGCCCGAGGCGGACAGGCTCTGGAAACACCATATATTTT. The variable domain in full, completed from reference TRBV7-9 and TRBJ1-3, reads DTGVSQNPRHKITKRGQNVTFRCDPISEHNRLYWYRQTLGQGPEFLTYFQNEAQLEKSRLLSDRFSAERPKGSFSTLEIQRTEQGDSAMYLCASSPRRTGSGNTIYFGEGSWLTVV.

This clonotype was seen ten or more times. V is TRBV7-2 and J is TRBJ2-5; the D gene is possibly TRBD2 (5 bases). Trimming stripped 5 bases from V and 5 bases from J, with 15 bases between. The CDR3 has 14 residues. Per germline, CDR1 SGHTA and CDR2 FQGNSA. The CDR3 is CASSADLSLETQYF. The CDR3 bases are TGTGCCAGCAGCGCGGACTTATCATTGGAGACCCAGTACTTC.

This sequence joins TRBV4-1 and TRBJ1-2, with D possibly being TRBD1 (5 bases). Between the trimmed V and J ends, which lost 4 bases and 0 bases, there was a span of 12 bases. Germline lookup yields CDR1 MGHRA and CDR2 YSYEKL. The CDR3 sequence is 15 residues long. CDR3 sequence reads: CASSPSGVANYGYTF. CDR3 DNA sequence: TGCGCCAGCAGCCCCTCGGGGGTGGCTAACTATGGCTACACCTTC.

This clonotype was found a few times. The chain couples TRBV28 to TRBJ2-5; maybe TRBD2 (7 bases). This CDR3 has 16 residues. The germline CDR1 and CDR2 sequences are MDHEN and SYDVKM. The ends were cut back, 4 bases at V and 5 bases at J, with 20 bases in the middle. The CDR3 DNA is TGTGCCAGCAGTTCCCAGCGGGACTCCCAGGGGGAGACCCAGTACTTC. Its translation: CASSSQRDSQGETQYF.

This clonotype has just a few counts. V usage is TRBV5-1 and J usage is TRBJ2-3; D remains unclear. V lost 3 bases to trimming and J lost 6 bases, with 11 bases between them. Per germline, CDR1 SGHRS and CDR2 YFSETQ. This CDR3 is 13 amino acids long. CDR3 sequence (DNA): TGCGCCAGCAGCTCCAACGCTCAGGATACGCAGTATTTT. Protein sequence: CASSSNAQDTQYF.

This rearrangement joins TRBV5-1 to TRBJ1-5, with D possibly being TRBD1 (5 bases). The V gene lost 0 bases and the J gene lost 4 bases, with 8 bases spanning the gap. CDR1 and CDR2 from the germline V gene are SGHRS and YFSETQ. This CDR3 has 14 amino acids. CDR3 sequence: CASSLDRTNQPQHF. CDR3 bases: TGCGCCAGCAGCTTGGACAGGACGAATCAGCCCCAGCATTTT.

The chain's CDR3 is CASSFNGNIQYF. The CDR3 nucleotides read TGTGCCAGCAGTTTTAATGGAAACATTCAGTACTTC. The rearrangement uses TRBV12-3 or TRBV12-4 and TRBJ2-4; unclear D gene. This CDR3 region has 12 residues. Trimming pared 3 bases from V and 6 bases from J, leaving 6 bases between.

The chain recombines TRBV5-1 with TRBJ1-4; D is possibly TRBD1 (5 bases). Between the trimmed V and J ends, which lost 4 bases and 6 bases, there was a span of 10 bases. Germline CDR1 and CDR2: SGHRS and YFSETQ. The CDR3 covers 13 residues. CDR3 in DNA: TGCGCCAGCAGCCTGGACACCGATGAAAAACTGTTTTTT. This sequence encodes CASSLDTDEKLFF.

This clonotype was detected many times. The gene calls are TRBV4-2 and TRBJ2-5, with 7 bases matching TRBD1. The CDR3 covers 14 residues. With 4 bases clipped from V and 2 bases from J, the junction kept 4 bases outside the gene matches. CDR1 LGHNA and CDR2 YNFKEQ come from the germline V gene. The CDR3 DNA sequence: TGTGCCAGCAGCCTAGGGACAGCGCAAGAGACCCAGTACTTC. It codes for CASSLGTAQETQYF.